The 14 T cell receptor beta chains below all came from one sample that was sequenced in a study of T cell responses to AZD1222 COVID-19 vaccine. The table came from immunoSEQ multiplex PCR; TCRdb's copy has only in-frame clones and leaves some out. The table includes around 110,000 clones, more than 75% detected once. This sample comprised peripheral blood, obtained on day 0 of AZD1222 vaccination. Every receptor here comes from an adult in good health.

The rearrangement joins TRBV7-9 to TRBJ2-5, with D perhaps TRBD1 (6 bases). CDR1 and CDR2 (germline): SEHNR, FQNEAQ (reference sequence). The CDR3 loop spans 17 amino acids. V shed 5 bases and J shed 4 bases, with 23 bases lying between them. CDR3 coding DNA: TGTGCCAGCAGCCCAAAACTGATGAACAGGGTGGGAGAGACCCAGTACTTC. Translation: CASSPKLMNRVGETQYF.

The chain employs TRBV9 and TRBJ2-1, with no clear D. CDR3 length: 15 residues. From germline, CDR1 is SGDLS and CDR2 YYNGEE. The V and J ends lost 0 bases and 6 bases respectively, with 13 bases between them. For the CDR3, the DNA is TGTGCCAGCAGCGTAGCTACGTCCCCAACCAATGAGCAGTTCTTC. The encoded protein is CASSVATSPTNEQFF.

The sample holds one count of this clone. The rearrangement links TRBV2 to TRBJ1-2; the D gene is possibly TRBD1 (5 bases). Trimming removed 10 bases from V and 8 bases from J, with 17 bases in between. Germline assignment: CDR1 SNHLY and CDR2 FYNNEI. CDR3 length: 12 residues. CDR3 DNA: TGTGCCACCCTGAACTCAGGGCTCGGCTACACCTTC. It encodes CATLNSGLGYTF.

The chain joins TRBV19 to TRBJ1-4; no definite D call. The CDR3 extends over 12 amino acids. V lost 3 bases to trimming and J lost 7 bases, with 6 bases between them. Germline assignment: CDR1 LNHDA and CDR2 SQIVND (reference sequence). The CDR3 DNA reads as TGTGCCAGTAGTATGGTAACTGAAAAACTGTTTTTT. Its protein product is CASSMVTEKLFF. The variable domain in full, with the rest retrieved from reference TRBV19 and TRBJ1-4, is DGGITQSPKYLFRKEGQNVTLSCEQNLNHDAMYWYRQDPGQGLRLIYYSQIVNDFQKGDIAEGYSVSREKKESFPLTVTSAQKNPTAFYLCASSMVTEKLFFGSGTQLSVL.

The rearrangement links TRBV29-1 to TRBJ2-1, with no clear D. Germline V gives CDR1 SQVTM, CDR2 ANQGSEA. The V end lost 3 bases, the J end lost 7 bases, and 4 bases lay between the germline ends. The CDR3 spans 10 residues. The CDR3 loop is CSVENNEQFF. In nucleotides, the CDR3 is TGCAGCGTTGAGAATAATGAGCAGTTCTTC.

The chain couples TRBV14 to TRBJ1-6; tentative D call: TRBD1 (5 bases). Germline loops: CDR1 SGHDN, CDR2 FVKESK. The CDR3 is 15 residues long. V lost 0 bases and J lost 7, with 10 bases in between. The CDR3 sequence: CASSQEQAGNSPLHF. The CDR3 region has the DNA TGTGCCAGCAGCCAAGAACAGGCCGGGAATTCACCCCTCCACTTT.

The rearrangement links TRBV28 to TRBJ2-7, with D possibly TRBD1 on 6 matching bases. In germline, CDR1 is MDHEN, CDR2 SYDVKM. The CDR3 length is 12 residues. V lost 5 bases and J lost 6, with 11 bases in between. CDR3 amino acids: CASSLLRGEQYF. CDR3 in DNA: TGTGCCAGCAGTCTACTCAGGGGCGAGCAGTACTTC.

The gene calls are TRBV29-1 and TRBJ1-5; D is possibly TRBD1 (6 bases). The V gene lost 7 bases and the J gene lost 7 bases, with 17 bases spanning the gap. In germline, CDR1 is SQVTM, CDR2 ANQGSEA. The CDR3 loop spans 13 amino acids. The CDR3 DNA is TGCAGCGCCAGCGGGGCGGGGGGCCAGCCCCAGCATTTT. Its protein product is CSASGAGGQPQHF.

The V gene is TRBV15, the J gene TRBJ2-3, with D perhaps matching TRBD2 (7 bases). The germline CDR1 and CDR2 sequences are LNHNV and YYDKDF (reference sequence). V dropped 6 bases and J dropped 8 bases, with 9 bases sitting between them. This CDR3 contains 11 residues. CDR3 region: CATRRGGTQYF. Written as DNA, the CDR3 is TGTGCCACCAGGAGGGGGGGTACGCAGTATTTT.

In this sample, this clone turned up a few times. The chain is built from TRBV4-2 and TRBJ1-2; D gene uncertain. Per germline, CDR1 LGHNA and CDR2 YNFKEQ. V gave up 2 bases and J gave up 7 bases, with 8 bases separating them. The CDR3 is 12 amino acids. In nucleotides, the CDR3 is TGTGCCAGCAGCCAACCCTCGGGTGGCTACACCTTC. It translates to CASSQPSGGYTF.

V is TRBV25-1 and J is TRBJ2-1, with TRBD2 identical over 8 bases. The germline V gene encodes CDR1 MGHDK and CDR2 SYGVNS. This CDR3 is 15 amino acids long. V shed 4 bases and J 1 base; nucleotides not matched to a gene: 3. In DNA, the CDR3 is TGTGCCAGCAGTGGTGCGGGAGGATCCTACAATGAGCAGTTCTTC. It yields the protein CASSGAGGSYNEQFF.

The chain employs TRBV5-6 and TRBJ1-2; unclear D gene. Germline V gene sequence: CDR1 SGHDT, CDR2 YYEEEE. The V end was cut by 2 bases, the J end by 6 bases, with 14 bases between. The CDR3 spans 14 residues. CDR3 in DNA: TGTGCCAGCAGCTTCGGACTGGGCGGAGATGGCTACACCTTC. Its translation: CASSFGLGGDGYTF. Based on the CDR3 plus reference TRBV5-6 and TRBJ1-2, the full variable domain is DAGVTQSPTHLIKTRGQQVTLRCSPKSGHDTVSWYQQALGQGPQFIFQYYEEEERQRGNFPDRFSGHQFPNYSSELNVNALLLGDSALYLCASSFGLGGDGYTFGSGTRLTVV.

The genes are TRBV19 and TRBJ1-1, with D possibly TRBD1 on 5 matching bases. CDR1 is LNHDA and CDR2 is SQIVND in the germline V gene (reference sequence). This CDR3 is built from 13 residues. Trimming shortened V by 5 bases and J by 5 bases, and 12 bases separated the two germline ends. The CDR3 region has the DNA TGTGCCAGTAGTCCAAGGGGTGCGACTGAAGCTTTCTTT. Encoded protein: CASSPRGATEAFF.

This chain uses TRBV7-9 with TRBJ1-3; no clear D. From germline, CDR1 is SEHNR and CDR2 FQNEAQ (reference sequence). Trimming pared 11 bases from V and 3 bases from J, leaving 11 bases between. The CDR3 has 12 residues. CDR3 sequence: CASTTVGNTIYF. The DNA of the CDR3 is TGTGCCTCGACAACAGTTGGAAACACCATATATTTT. The whole variable domain, filled in from reference TRBV7-9 and TRBJ1-3, reads DTGVSQNPRHKITKRGQNVTFRCDPISEHNRLYWYRQTLGQGPEFLTYFQNEAQLEKSRLLSDRFSAERPKGSFSTLEIQRTEQGDSAMYLCASTTVGNTIYFGEGSWLTVV.